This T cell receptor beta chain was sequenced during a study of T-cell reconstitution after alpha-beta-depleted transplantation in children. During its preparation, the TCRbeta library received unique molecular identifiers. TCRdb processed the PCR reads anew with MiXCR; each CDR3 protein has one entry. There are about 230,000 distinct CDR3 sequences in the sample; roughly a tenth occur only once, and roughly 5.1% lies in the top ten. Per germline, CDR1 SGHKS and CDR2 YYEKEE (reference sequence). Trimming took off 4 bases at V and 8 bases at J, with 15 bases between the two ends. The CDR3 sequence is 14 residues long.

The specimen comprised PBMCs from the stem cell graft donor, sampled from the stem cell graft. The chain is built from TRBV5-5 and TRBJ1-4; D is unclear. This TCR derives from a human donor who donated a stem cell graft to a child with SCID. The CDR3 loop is CASSTGLPGEKLFF. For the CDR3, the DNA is TGTGCCAGCAGCACCGGTTTGCCGGGGGAAAAACTGTTTTTT.